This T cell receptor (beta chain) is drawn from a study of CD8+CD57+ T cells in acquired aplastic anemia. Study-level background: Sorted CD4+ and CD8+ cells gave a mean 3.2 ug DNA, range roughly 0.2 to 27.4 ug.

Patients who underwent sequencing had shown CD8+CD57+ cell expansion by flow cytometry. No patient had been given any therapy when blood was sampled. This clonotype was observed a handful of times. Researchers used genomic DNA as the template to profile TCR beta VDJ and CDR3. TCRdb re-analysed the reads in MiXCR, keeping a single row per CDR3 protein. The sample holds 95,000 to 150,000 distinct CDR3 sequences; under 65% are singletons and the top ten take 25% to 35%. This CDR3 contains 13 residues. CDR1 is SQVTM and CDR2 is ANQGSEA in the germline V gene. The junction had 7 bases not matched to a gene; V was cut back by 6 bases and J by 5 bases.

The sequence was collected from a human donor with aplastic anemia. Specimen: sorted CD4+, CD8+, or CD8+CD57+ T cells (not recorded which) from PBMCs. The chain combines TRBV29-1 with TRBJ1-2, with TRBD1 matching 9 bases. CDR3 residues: CSVAGTGTYGYTF. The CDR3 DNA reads TGCAGCGTGGCCGGGACAGGGACGTATGGCTACACCTTC.